The present T cell receptor beta chain was sequenced within a study of shared clonotypes between healthy human individuals. CD45RO-negative cells were positively selected for CCR7, leaving out terminally differentiated effector memory CD45RA+ cells. TCRdb's table, derived via immunoSEQ multiplex PCR, lists solely in-frame clones and lacks some. The sample holds about 2.1 million clones; just over 90% are singletons and the top ten take 1.7%. V was clipped by 3 bases and J by 6 bases; unmatched bases: 3. There are 12 residues in the CDR3. Germline V gene data show CDR1 as SGHTS and CDR2 as YDEGEE. This clonotype originated in a man aged 18-30 years in good health. Some clones in this sample may be carry-over from other donors' samples. The rearrangement joins TRBV5-8 to TRBJ2-7, with TRBD1 matching 7 bases. Sequenced material: naive CD8+ T cells from PBMCs. The CDR3 loop is CASSYRGFEQYF. The DNA for the CDR3 is TGTGCCAGCAGCTACAGGGGATTCGAGCAGTACTTC. The full variable domain, in which reference TRBV5-8 and TRBJ2-7 provide the parts outside the CDR3, is EAGVTQSPTHLIKTRGQQATLRCSPISGHTSVYWYQQALGLGLQFLLWYDEGEERNRGNFPPRFSGRQFPNYSSELNVNALELEDSALYLCASSYRGFEQYFGPGTRLTVT.